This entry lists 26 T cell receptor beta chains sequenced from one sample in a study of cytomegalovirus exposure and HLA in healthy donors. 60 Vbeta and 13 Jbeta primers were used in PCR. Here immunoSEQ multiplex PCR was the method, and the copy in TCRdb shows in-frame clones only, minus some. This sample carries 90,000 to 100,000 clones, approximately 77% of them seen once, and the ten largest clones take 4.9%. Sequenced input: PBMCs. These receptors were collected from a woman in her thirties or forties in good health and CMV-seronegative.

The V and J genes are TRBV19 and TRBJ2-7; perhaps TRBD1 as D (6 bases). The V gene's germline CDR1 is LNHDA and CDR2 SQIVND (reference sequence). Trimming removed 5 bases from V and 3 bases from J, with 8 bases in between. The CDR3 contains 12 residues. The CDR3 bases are TGTGCCAGTAGTCCACAGGGCTACGAGCAGTACTTC. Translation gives CASSPQGYEQYF.

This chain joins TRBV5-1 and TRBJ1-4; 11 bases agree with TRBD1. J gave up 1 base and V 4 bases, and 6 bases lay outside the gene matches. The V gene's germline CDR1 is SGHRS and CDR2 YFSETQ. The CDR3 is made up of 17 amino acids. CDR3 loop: CASSTGQGAGTNEKLFF. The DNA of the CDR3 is TGCGCCAGCAGCACTGGACAGGGGGCAGGAACTAATGAAAAACTGTTTTTT.

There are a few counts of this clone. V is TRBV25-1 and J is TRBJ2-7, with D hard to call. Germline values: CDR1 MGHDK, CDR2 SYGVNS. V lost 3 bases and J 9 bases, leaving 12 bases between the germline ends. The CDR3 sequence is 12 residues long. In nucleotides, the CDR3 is TGTGCCAGCAGTGATAAAATCGAGAGGCAGTACTTC. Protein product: CASSDKIERQYF.

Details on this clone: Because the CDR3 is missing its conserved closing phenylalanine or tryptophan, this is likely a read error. In DNA, the CDR3 is TGTGCCTGGAGTGCCCCTAATTGGCGGGGATCCACAGATACGCAGTATGTT. It is translated as CAWSAPNWRGSTDTQYV. The rearrangement links TRBV30 to TRBJ2-3; the D gene is possibly TRBD2 (6 bases). Germline values: CDR1 GTSNPN, CDR2 SVGIG (reference sequence). V gave up 1 base and J gave up 2 bases, with 19 bases separating them. This CDR3 contains 17 residues.

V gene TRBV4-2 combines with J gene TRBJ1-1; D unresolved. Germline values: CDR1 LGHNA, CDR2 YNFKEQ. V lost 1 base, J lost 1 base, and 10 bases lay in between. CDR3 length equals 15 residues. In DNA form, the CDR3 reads TGTGCCAGCAGCCAAGTGGAGGAGACGAACACTGAAGCTTTCTTT. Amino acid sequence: CASSQVEETNTEAFF.

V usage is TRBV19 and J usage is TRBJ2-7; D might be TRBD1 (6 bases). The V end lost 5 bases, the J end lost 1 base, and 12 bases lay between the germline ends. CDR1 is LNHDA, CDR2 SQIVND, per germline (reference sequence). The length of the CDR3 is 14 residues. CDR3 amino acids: CASSAYRDSYEQYF. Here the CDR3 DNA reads TGTGCCAGTAGTGCATACAGGGATTCCTACGAGCAGTACTTC.

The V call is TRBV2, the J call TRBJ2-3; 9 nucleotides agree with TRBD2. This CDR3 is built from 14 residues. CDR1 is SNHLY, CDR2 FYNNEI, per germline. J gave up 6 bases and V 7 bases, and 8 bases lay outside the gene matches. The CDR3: CASKRGGARDTQYF. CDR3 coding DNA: TGTGCCAGCAAGCGCGGGGGGGCCAGGGATACGCAGTATTTT.

The CDR3: CASRVRGTTTNEKLFF. The CDR3 DNA is TGCGCCAGCAGAGTACGGGGTACCACAACTAATGAAAAACTGTTTTTT. The gene calls are TRBV5-1 and TRBJ1-4; D uncertain. The V gene lost 5 bases and the J gene lost 0 bases, with 14 bases spanning the gap. Germline CDR1 reads SGHRS; CDR2 reads YFSETQ. There are 16 residues in the CDR3. The whole variable domain, filled in from reference TRBV5-1 and TRBJ1-4, reads KAGVTQTPRYLIKTRGQQVTLSCSPISGHRSVSWYQQTPGQGLQFLFEYFSETQRNKGNFPGRFSGRQFSNSRSEMNVSTLELGDSALYLCASRVRGTTTNEKLFFGSGTQLSVL.

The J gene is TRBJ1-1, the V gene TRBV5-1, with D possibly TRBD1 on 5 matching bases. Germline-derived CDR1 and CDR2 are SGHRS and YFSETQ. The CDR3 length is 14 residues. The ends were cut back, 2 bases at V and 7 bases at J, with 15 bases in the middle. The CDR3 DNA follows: TGCGCCAGCAGCTTCGACAGTTCCCGAAGTGAAGCTTTCTTT. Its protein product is CASSFDSSRSEAFF.

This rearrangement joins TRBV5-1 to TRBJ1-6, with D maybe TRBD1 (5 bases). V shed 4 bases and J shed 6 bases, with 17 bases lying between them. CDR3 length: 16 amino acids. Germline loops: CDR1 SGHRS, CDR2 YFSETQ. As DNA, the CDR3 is TGCGCCAGCAGCCCCGGGGGAACAGCATTTAATTCACCCCTCCACTTT. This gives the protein CASSPGGTAFNSPLHF.

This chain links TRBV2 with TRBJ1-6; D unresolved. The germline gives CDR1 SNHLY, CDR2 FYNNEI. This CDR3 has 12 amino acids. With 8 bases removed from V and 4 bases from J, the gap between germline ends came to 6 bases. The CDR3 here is CASGTYNSPLHF. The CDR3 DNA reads TGTGCCAGCGGTACATATAATTCACCCCTCCACTTT.

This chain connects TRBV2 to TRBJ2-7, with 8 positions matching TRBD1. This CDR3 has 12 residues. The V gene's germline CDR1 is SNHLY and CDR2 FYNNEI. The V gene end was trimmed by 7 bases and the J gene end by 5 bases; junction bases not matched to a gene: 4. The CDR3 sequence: CASTETGDEQYF. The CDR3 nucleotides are TGTGCCAGCACTGAGACAGGGGACGAGCAGTACTTC.

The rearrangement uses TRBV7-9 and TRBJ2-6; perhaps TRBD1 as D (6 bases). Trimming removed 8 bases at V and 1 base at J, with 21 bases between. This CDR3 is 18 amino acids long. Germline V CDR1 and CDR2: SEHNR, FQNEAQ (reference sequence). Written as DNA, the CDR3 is TGTGCCAGCTTACTACCTAGCCCCACAGGGTCTGGGGCCAACGTCCTGACTTTC. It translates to CASLLPSPTGSGANVLTF. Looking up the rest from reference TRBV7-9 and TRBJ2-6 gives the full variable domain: DTGVSQNPRHKITKRGQNVTFRCDPISEHNRLYWYRQTLGQGPEFLTYFQNEAQLEKSRLLSDRFSAERPKGSFSTLEIQRTEQGDSAMYLCASLLPSPTGSGANVLTFGAGSRLTVL.

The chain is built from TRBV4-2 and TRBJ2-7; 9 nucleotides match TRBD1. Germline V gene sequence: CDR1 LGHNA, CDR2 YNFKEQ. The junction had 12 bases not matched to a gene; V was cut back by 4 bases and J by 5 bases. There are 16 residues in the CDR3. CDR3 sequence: CASSPGTGRTLHEQYF. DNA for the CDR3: TGTGCCAGCAGCCCAGGGACAGGGAGAACCCTCCACGAGCAGTACTTC.

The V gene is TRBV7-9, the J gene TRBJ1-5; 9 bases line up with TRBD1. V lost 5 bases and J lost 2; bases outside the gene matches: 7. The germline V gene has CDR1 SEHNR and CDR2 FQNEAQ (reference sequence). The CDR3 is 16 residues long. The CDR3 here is CASSRSQGARNQPQHF. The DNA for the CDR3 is TGTGCCAGCAGCCGCTCACAGGGGGCCCGCAATCAGCCCCAGCATTTT.

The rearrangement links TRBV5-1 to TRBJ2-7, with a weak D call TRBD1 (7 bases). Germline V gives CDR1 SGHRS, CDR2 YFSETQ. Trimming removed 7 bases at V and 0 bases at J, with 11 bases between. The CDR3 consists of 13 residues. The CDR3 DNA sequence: TGCGCCAGCGCAGGGGGAGGCTCCTACGAGCAGTACTTC. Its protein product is CASAGGGSYEQYF.

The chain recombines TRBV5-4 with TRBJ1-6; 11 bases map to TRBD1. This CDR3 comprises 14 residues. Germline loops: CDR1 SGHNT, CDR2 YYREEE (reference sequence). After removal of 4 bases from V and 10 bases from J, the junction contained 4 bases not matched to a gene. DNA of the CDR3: TGTGCCAGCAGCCGGGACAGGGGGGGCTCACCCCTCCACTTT. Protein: CASSRDRGGSPLHF. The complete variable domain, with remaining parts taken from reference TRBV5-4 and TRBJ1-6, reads ETGVTQSPTHLIKTRGQQVTLRCSSQSGHNTVSWYQQALGQGPQFIFQYYREEENGRGNFPPRFSGLQFPNYSSELNVNALELDDSALYLCASSRDRGGSPLHFGNGTRLTVT.

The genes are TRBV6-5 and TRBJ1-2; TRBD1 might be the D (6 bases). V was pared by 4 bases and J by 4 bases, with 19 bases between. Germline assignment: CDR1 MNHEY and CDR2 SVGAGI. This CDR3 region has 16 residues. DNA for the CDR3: TGTGCCAGCAGTTCACCGACAGGCGGATTTAGCTATGGCTACACCTTC. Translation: CASSSPTGGFSYGYTF.

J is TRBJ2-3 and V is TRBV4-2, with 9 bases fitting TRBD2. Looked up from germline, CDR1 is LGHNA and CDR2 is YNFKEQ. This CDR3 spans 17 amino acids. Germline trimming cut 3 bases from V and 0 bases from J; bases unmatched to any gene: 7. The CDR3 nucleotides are TGTGCCAGCAGCCACCAGCGGGGGGCCGCTAGCACAGATACGCAGTATTTT. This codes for CASSHQRGAASTDTQYF.

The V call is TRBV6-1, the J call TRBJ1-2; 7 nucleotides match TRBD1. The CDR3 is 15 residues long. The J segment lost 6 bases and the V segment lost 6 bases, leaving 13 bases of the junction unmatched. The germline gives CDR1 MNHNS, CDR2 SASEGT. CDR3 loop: CASRQGSTGVDGYTF. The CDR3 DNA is TGTGCCAGCAGACAAGGTAGTACAGGGGTTGATGGCTACACCTTC.

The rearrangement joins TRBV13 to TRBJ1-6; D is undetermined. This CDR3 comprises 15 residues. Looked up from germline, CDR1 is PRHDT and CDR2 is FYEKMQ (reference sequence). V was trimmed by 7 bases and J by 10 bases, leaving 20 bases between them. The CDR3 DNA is TGTGCCAGCATGAACAATCGAGGTTGGCGGTCACCCCTCCACTTT. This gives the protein CASMNNRGWRSPLHF.

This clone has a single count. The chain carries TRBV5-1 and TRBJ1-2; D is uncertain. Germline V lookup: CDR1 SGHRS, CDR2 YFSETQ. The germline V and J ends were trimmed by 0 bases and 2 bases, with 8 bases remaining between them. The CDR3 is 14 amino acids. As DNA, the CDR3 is TGCGCCAGCAGCTTGGTTGCGGGGAACTATGGCTACACCTTC. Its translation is CASSLVAGNYGYTF.

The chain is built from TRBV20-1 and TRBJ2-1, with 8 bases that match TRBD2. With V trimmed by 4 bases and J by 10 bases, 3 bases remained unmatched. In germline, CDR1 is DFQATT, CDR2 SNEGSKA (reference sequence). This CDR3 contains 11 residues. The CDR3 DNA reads TGCAGTGCTAAGACTAGCGACGAGCAGTTCTTC. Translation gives CSAKTSDEQFF.

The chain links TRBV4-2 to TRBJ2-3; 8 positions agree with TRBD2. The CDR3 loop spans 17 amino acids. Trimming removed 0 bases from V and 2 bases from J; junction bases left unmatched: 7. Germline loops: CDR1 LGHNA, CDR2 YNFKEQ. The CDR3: CASSQDDSGDTTDTQYF. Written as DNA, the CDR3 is TGTGCCAGCAGCCAAGATGATAGCGGGGACACCACAGATACGCAGTATTTT.

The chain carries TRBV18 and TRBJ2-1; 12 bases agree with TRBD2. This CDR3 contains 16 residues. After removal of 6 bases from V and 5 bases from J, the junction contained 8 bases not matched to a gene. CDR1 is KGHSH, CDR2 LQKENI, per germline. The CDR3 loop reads CASSRGLAGINNEQFF. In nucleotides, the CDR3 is TGTGCCAGCTCCCGTGGACTAGCGGGGATAAACAATGAGCAGTTCTTC.

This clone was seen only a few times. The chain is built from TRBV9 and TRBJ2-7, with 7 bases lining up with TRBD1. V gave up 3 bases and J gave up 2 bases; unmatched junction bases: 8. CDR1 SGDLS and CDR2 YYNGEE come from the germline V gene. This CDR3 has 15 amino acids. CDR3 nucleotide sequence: TGTGCCAGCAGCGCCACCCCCAGGGGGACCTACGAGCAGTACTTC. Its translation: CASSATPRGTYEQYF.